The present T cell receptor (beta chain) was sequenced within a study of early T cells in non-severe SARS-CoV-2 infection. TCRdb independently ran MiXCR on the 5' RACE reads; one entry per CDR3 protein. The table records about 80,000 distinct CDR3 sequences, more than 10% of them present only once. This clonotype was recorded at least ten times. CDR3 length: 16 amino acids. The germline V and J ends were trimmed by 1 base and 5 bases, with 15 bases remaining between them. Per the germline V gene, CDR1 is SGHRS and CDR2 is YFSETQ. The rearrangement joins TRBV5-1 to TRBJ1-4; D is perhaps TRBD1 (6 bases). Sequencing was done on a sample of whole blood. This TCR was recovered from an adult who was a healthcare worker with PCR-confirmed SARS-CoV-2 infection or an uninfected control (not recorded which). The CDR3 bases are TGCGCCAGCAGCTTGAGGCCAGGGGCCCTCAATGAAAAACTGTTTTTT. Amino acids: CASSLRPGALNEKLFF.